Here is one T cell receptor beta chain with its context. Its antigen remains unidentified. The input lacks base qualities; no much larger clone sits a single base away. The CDR3 runs 14 residues from the cysteine to the phenylalanine. Of all the DNA, just the CDR3 is kept, 42 bases in frame from base 1. Relative to germline, V is missing 4 bases and J is missing 1 base, with 5 bases of the junction outside any gene match. In the germline V gene (reference sequence), CDR1 corresponds to SGHNT and CDR2 to YYREEE. The trial excluded patients who had a history of autoimmune disease or were on systemic immunosuppression. Peripheral blood for TCR sequencing was collected from all dose cohorts at baseline, on cycle 4 day 1, and on cycle 7 day 1. The samples were taken from a phase I, first-in-human, multicenter, open-label dose-escalation trial of ivuxolimab. Adults with locally advanced or metastatic melanoma, renal cell carcinoma, hepatocellular carcinoma or head and neck squamous cell carcinoma were enrolled in the trial. Before TCR sequencing, CD4+ and CD8+ T cells were separately sorted from peripheral blood.

This specimen belongs to a study of OX40 agonist ivuxolimab in advanced cancers. For the study in its entirety: The costimulatory receptor OX40 (CD134) was targeted by ivuxolimab, a fully human IgG2 agonistic monoclonal antibody. Prior anti-PD-1, anti-PD-L1 or anti-CTLA-4 therapy was permitted, and checkpoint inhibitors had been received by about 36% of dose-escalation patients. Intravenous ivuxolimab was administered to patients every 2 weeks at six dose levels: 0.01, 0.1, 0.3, 1.5, 3 and 10 mg/kg. Peripheral TCRbeta sequencing was intended to test whether TCR sequence diversity was altered and clonal T-cell expansion was caused by ivuxolimab. Partial responses were achieved by three dose-escalation patients, of whom one had hepatocellular carcinoma and two had cutaneous melanoma. The monotherapy dose-escalation portion (N = 52 patients) of the phase I ivuxolimab trial is reported in the paper. Of the roughly 51 patients in dose escalation, around 19 had hepatocellular carcinoma, approximately 15 had melanoma, 9 had renal cell carcinoma and 9 had head and neck cancer. In the dose-escalation cohort, around four fifths of patients were male, and the mean age was approximately 60 years, with a range of roughly 20 to 80. Overall results and qualifications from the work: The antigen specificity of the peripheral T cells that underwent clonal expansion was not determined. Clonal expansion of both CD4+ and CD8+ blood T cells was observed from baseline to week 6 at doses 0.1 to 3.0 mg/kg. Low levels of normalized T-cell clonal expansion were also seen in some nonresponding patients. In the 0.1-3.0 mg/kg groups, partial responders were among the patients with the lowest normalized peripheral clonal expansion, particularly in CD8+ T cells. On average, CD8+ T cells showed more expanded clones than CD4+ T cells after ivuxolimab.

For sequencing of the TCRbeta CDR3 region, genomic DNA was extracted from the sorted cells. The immunoSEQ Assay was used for sequencing of TCRbeta CDR3 regions. Imported from immuneACCESS, the table was reduced by TCRdb to in-frame sequences with V and J called. These copies leave out some clones; in studies compared against another copy, an unresolved V gene accounts for under half, and the cause of the remainder is not known. The sample contains under 90,000 clones, 80% to 95% of them found a single time. The ten biggest clones cover around 0.3% of the sample. The clonotype comes from an adult with an advanced solid tumor such as melanoma, head and neck, liver or kidney cancer. The source was CD4+ or CD8+ T cells sorted from blood, collected in a trial of the OX40 agonist ivuxolimab. Rearrangement joined TRBV5-4 to TRBJ2-7, with 7 junctional bases fitting TRBD2. The nucleotides read TGTGCCAGCAGCCCGGCGGGGGATTCCTACGAGCAGTACTTC. This yields the protein CASSPAGDSYEQYF.